This TCR beta chain came from a study of shared clonotypes between healthy human individuals (dated by TCRdb to the early 2020s). Context from the whole study: A few men and a couple of women, aged 18 to 49 years, made up the cohort. Per donor, three plates each were used for CD4 naive and CD4 memory, two for CD8 naive, and one for CD8 memory. Blood TCR repertoires of roughly five healthy adults were deeply sequenced to estimate repertoire size and the extent of clonotype sharing between individuals. Libraries were prepared and TCR repertoires were sequenced by different laboratories using diverse techniques, in order to increase sequencing depth and limit assay-specific biases. Per donor, leukapheresis produced somewhere between about 0.94 and 8.9 billion PBMCs. Overall study results and their limits: Pairwise subsampling led to the expectation that sequencing depth would affect the degree of clonotype sharing among donors. Because the study included only a small number of donors, the genetic and exposure-history diversity represented was limited. Compared with non-shared clonotypes, clonotypes shared by all four sorted-subset donors had higher generation probabilities. Sampling was restricted to blood, and TCR repertoires in tissue are likely to differ from TCR repertoires in blood. Rarefaction of sorted-subset datasets indicated incomplete sequencing despite the large sequencing depth. Naive subsets generally had larger estimated clonotype richness than memory subsets did. Across four donors, about 5.2% of naive CD4, over 3% of naive CD8, about 2.3% of memory CD4, and under 0.45% of memory CD8 clonotypes were shared.

Per the germline V gene (reference sequence), GTSNPN is the CDR1 and SVGIG is the CDR2. V gives up 3 bases and J gives up 0 bases, and the segment between their germline ends measures 12 bases. The CDR3 numbers 15 residues from cysteine through phenylalanine. The entry retains the CDR3 DNA only, 45 bases that are in frame from base 1. The sample holds one count of this clone. It has no known antigen specificity. No base quality information exists; no much larger clone differs at one position. Healthy HIV-negative adults with no recently reported acute infections or vaccinations were included as donors. All donors were Caucasian adults living in Nashville, Tennessee, USA. CD4+ T cells were enriched by magnetic negative selection, after which naive cells were positively selected on CD45RA and the negative fraction was taken as the memory subset. Blood was obtained by leukapheresis, after which PBMCs were separated by Ficoll-Histopaque density gradient centrifugation and cryopreserved in liquid nitrogen vapor phase. Analytical flow cytometry was used to check the purity and quantity of each magnetically sorted T cell population. Genomic DNA was isolated from every sorted fraction and measured by UV absorbance on a Nanodrop 2000c.

TCR CDR3 regions were amplified from genomic DNA by multiplex PCR using the deep immunoSEQ assay. Extracted genomic DNA from each cell subset was spread evenly across all wells of several immunoSEQ 96-well plates, with each plate serving as a replicate. Each replicate PCR for sorted subsets received around 0.2 ug genomic DNA, equal to 28,000 or so T cell genomes. The purified libraries were quantified using a Qubit 3.0 fluorometer, sized with a Bioanalyzer 2100, and then quantified again using the KAPA Library Quantification kit. Each immunoSEQ 96-well plate was sequenced on its own single-read 150-cycle Illumina NextSeq 550 flow cell. Per the original workflow: Because only junctional sequences without quality scores were contained in the immunoSEQ output, filtering matching that applied to full-length reads could not be performed. To assign V/J genes and CDR3, sequences were annotated using PyIR, a Python wrapper for IgBLAST v1.9, with IMGT germline references. Reads with weak V/J assignments (E-value above 1e-6), missing CDR3, stop codons, out-of-frame junctions, or ambiguous translated residues were removed. V3J clonotypes were defined by identical inferred V gene, J gene, and CDR3 amino acid sequence. To compute the percentage overlap between repertoires, the number of shared unique clonotypes was divided by the size of the smaller repertoire. RTK rarefaction, the Chao1 estimator, and Recon v2.1 estimates of unobserved clonotypes were used to assess repertoire richness. Generation probabilities for all TCRbeta clonotypes obtained by the gDNA method from a few donors were computed using OLGA. TCRdb took over this immuneACCESS table, retaining in-frame rearrangements with V and J assigned. Such tables are incomplete; in checked studies, under half of the missing clones stem from an unresolved V gene, and the remainder is unexplained. V and J calls and clone size are those listed in that table; D and trimming were worked out from the DNA. The sample table shows some 580,000 clones, and about 97% are seen once. Jointly, the top ten make up about 0.06% of the sample.

The clonotype comes from a woman in her thirties in good health. The rearrangement combines TRBV30 with TRBJ1-3; confidence is insufficient to name the D gene. Sequencing was done on a sample of naive CD4+ T cells sorted from blood. According to the study, the label for this sample's cell subset or site signals: CD45RA+ positively selected. The CDR3 corresponds to CAWSELGFSGNTIYF. The DNA sequence is TGTGCCTGGAGCGAGCTTGGGTTCTCTGGAAACACCATATATTTT.